The clone carrying this T cell receptor (beta chain) was detected once. The target antigen is unknown. V was clipped by 2 bases and J by 1 base; unmatched bases: 5. Per germline, CDR1 SGHDT and CDR2 YYEEEE. The CDR3 has 16 residues. The data stem from a study of cytomegalovirus exposure and HLA in healthy donors. The study's findings and limits: Because they were indistinguishable, some V segments, including TRBV6-2 and TRBV6-3, were excluded. Later analysis identified a missense DCLRE1C variant that was linked to TCR beta V- and J-gene trimming. Clonal expansion was found to be greater in HLA-associated TCR beta chains than in equally common others in a later analysis. Associated with cytomegalovirus, according to the listing, were some 180 TCR beta chains.

PCR involved 60 Vbeta and 13 Jbeta primers. Some clones are missing from TCRdb's copy, which holds only in-frame ones; the method was immunoSEQ multiplex PCR. The sample consists of about 82,000 clones, roughly 60% of them appearing once. The sequencing input was PBMCs. The source of this sequence is a woman aged 50 to 65 in good health and CMV-seropositive. This chain joins TRBV5-6 and TRBJ2-2; 7 bases map to TRBD2. The CDR3 sequence is CASSFLAGENTGELFF. The CDR3 nucleotides are TGTGCCAGCAGCTTCTTGGCGGGGGAGAACACCGGGGAGCTGTTTTTT.